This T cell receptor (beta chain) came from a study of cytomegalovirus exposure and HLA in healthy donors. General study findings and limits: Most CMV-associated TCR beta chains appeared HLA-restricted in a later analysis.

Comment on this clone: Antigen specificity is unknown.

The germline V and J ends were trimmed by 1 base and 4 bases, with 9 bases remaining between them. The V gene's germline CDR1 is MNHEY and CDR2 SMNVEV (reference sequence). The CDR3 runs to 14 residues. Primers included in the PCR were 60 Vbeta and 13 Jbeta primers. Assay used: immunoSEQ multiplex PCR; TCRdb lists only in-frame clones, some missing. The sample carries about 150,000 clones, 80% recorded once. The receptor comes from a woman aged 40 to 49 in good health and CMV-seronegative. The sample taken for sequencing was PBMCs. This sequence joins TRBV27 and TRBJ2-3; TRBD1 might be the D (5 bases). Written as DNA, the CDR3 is TGTGCCAGCAGTTTATTGGGCAGGGCAGATACGCAGTATTTT. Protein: CASSLLGRADTQYF.